This T cell receptor beta chain was observed in a study of blood T cell repertoires in COVID-19. In the study overall: Collection of acute and convalescent COVID-19 samples took place in the United States, Italy and Spain. From T cells, B-cell-depleted T cells, or PBMCs came the material, which was cDNA or gDNA.

As handled by the study authors: Estimated nucleated cell counts came from reference gene primer amplification. The assay was immunoSEQ multiplex PCR, and TCRdb's table has in-frame clones only and misses some. That table is the source of V, J and clone size, and D and trimming were worked out from the DNA. Of 100,000 or so clones in the sample, approximately 80% are singletons; the top ten hold approximately 12%. Germline-derived CDR1 and CDR2 are SEHNR and FQNEAQ (reference sequence). The ends were cut back, 8 bases at V and 0 bases at J, with 14 bases in the middle. This CDR3 contains 15 residues. This clone was seen a few times.

This receptor was obtained from a woman in her sixties or seventies with active or convalescent COVID-19. This chain uses TRBV7-9 with TRBJ1-5, with TRBD1 as a possible D gene (6 bases). The sequenced material came from peripheral blood. The CDR3 reads CASGETGNSNQPQHF. CDR3 sequence (DNA): TGTGCCAGCGGAGAGACAGGAAATAGCAATCAGCCCCAGCATTTT.